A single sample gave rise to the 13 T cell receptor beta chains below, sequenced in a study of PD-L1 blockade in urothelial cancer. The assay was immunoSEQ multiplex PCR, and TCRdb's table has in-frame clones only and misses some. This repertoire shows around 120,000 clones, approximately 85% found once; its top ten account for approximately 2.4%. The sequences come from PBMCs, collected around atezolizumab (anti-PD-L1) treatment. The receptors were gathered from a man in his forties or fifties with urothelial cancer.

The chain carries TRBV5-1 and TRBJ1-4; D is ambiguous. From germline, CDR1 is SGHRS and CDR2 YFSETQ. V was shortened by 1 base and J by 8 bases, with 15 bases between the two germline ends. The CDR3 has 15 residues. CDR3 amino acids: CASSLSGIRGEKLFF. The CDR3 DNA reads TGCGCCAGCAGCTTGAGCGGGATTCGAGGAGAAAAACTGTTTTTT.

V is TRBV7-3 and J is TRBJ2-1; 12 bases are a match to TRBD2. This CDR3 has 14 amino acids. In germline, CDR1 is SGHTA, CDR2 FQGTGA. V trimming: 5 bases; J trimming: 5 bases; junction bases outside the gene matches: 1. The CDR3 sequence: CASSRLAGDNEQFF. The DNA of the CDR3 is TGTGCCAGCAGCCGACTAGCGGGAGACAATGAGCAGTTCTTC.

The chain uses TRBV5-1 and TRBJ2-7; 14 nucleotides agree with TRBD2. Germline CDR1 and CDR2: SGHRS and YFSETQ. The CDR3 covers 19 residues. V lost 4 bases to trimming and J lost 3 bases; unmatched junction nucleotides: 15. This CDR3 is CASSPGGTSGSGRDYEQYF. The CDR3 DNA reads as TGCGCCAGCAGCCCGGGGGGGACTAGCGGGAGTGGAAGGGACTACGAGCAGTACTTC. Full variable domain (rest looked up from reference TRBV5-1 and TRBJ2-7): KAGVTQTPRYLIKTRGQQVTLSCSPISGHRSVSWYQQTPGQGLQFLFEYFSETQRNKGNFPGRFSGRQFSNSRSEMNVSTLELGDSALYLCASSPGGTSGSGRDYEQYFGPGTRLTVT.

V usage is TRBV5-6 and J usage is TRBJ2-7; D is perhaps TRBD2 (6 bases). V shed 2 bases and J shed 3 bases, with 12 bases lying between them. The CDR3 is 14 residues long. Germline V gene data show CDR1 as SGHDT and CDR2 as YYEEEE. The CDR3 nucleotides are TGTGCCAGCAGCTTAGGTATTAGCGGCTACGAGCAGTACTTC. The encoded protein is CASSLGISGYEQYF.

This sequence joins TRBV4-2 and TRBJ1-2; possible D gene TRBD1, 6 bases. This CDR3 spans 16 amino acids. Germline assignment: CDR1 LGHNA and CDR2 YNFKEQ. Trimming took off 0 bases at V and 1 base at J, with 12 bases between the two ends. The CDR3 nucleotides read TGTGCCAGCAGCCAAGAGGCGGCAGGGGATAACTATGGCTACACCTTC. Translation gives CASSQEAAGDNYGYTF.

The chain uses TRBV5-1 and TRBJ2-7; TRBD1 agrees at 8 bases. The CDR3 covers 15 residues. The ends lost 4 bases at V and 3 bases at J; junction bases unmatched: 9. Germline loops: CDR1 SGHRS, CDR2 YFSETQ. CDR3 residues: CASSRDGQGFYEQYF. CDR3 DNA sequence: TGCGCCAGCAGCCGGGATGGACAGGGATTCTACGAGCAGTACTTC.

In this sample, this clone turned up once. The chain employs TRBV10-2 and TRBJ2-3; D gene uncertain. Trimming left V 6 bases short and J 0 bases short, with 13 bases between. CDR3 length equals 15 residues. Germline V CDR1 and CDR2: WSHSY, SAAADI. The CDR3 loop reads CASRLHSTSTDTQYF. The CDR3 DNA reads TGCGCCAGCAGACTACACTCTACTAGCACAGATACGCAGTATTTT.

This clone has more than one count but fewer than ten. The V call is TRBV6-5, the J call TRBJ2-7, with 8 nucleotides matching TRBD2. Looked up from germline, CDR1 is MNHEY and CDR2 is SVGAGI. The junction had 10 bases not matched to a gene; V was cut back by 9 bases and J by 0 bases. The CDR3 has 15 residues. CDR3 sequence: CARPKRESSSYEQYF. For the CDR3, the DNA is TGTGCCAGACCGAAGCGGGAGTCGAGCTCCTACGAGCAGTACTTC.

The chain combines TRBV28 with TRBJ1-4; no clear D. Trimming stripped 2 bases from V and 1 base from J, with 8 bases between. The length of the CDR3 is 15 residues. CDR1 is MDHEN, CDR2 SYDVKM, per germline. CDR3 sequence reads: CASSLGGITNEKLFF. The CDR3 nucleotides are TGTGCCAGCAGTTTAGGAGGAATAACTAATGAAAAACTGTTTTTT.

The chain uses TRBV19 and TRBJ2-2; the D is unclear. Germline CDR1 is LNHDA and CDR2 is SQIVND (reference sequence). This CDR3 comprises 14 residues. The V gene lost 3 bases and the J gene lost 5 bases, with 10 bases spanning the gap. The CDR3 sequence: CASSIVSNTGELFF. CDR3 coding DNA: TGTGCCAGTAGTATTGTTAGCAATACCGGGGAGCTGTTTTTT.

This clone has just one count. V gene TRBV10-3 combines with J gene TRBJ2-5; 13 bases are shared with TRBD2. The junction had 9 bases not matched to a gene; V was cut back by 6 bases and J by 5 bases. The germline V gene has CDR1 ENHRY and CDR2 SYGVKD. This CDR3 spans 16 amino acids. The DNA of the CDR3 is TGTGCCATCAGCGGGACTAGCGGGATCAAGGGGGAGACCCAGTACTTC. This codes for CAISGTSGIKGETQYF.

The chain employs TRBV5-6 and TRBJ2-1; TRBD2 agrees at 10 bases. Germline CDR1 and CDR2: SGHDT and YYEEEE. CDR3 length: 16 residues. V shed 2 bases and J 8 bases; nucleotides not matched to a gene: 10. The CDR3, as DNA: TGTGCCAGCAGCTTCAGTCTAGCGGGGGCCCGGGATGAGCAGTTCTTC. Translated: CASSFSLAGARDEQFF.

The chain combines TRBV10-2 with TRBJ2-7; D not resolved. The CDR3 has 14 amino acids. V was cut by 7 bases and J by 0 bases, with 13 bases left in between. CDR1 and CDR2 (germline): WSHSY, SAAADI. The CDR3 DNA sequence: TGCGCCAGCAAATCCGACTTATCCTCCTACGAGCAGTACTTC. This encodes CASKSDLSSYEQYF.